This entry lists 14 T cell receptor beta chains sequenced from one sample in a study of blood T cells in healthy people across ages (dated by TCRdb to the mid-2010s). Library preparation employed 5' RACE. Sequenced using an Illumina HiSeq 2500. The second PCR ran for roughly 7 to 11 cycles and used a J-beta primer mix along with a sample-barcoded 5' primer. Clones were called with MiXCR by TCRdb after fastp trimmed the public reads at Q25, and only in-frame beta chains were retained. Under each unique CDR3 protein, matching rows form one entry showing the most common genes and DNA. In all, the sample holds 750,000 to 1,000,000 distinct CDR3 sequences, and just under 30% of those were seen once. 9.5% to 13% of the sample is held by the ten biggest clonotypes. These data were also filed under a second study, of T cells of mothers and their children.

The sequencing input was blood. Receptor source: a woman in her thirties or forties in good health.

The chain carries TRBV27 and TRBJ2-3; D not certain. The germline V gene encodes CDR1 MNHEY and CDR2 SMNVEV (reference sequence). This CDR3 contains 14 residues. Trimming stripped 2 bases from V and 3 bases from J, with 9 bases between. The CDR3: CASSLMRNTDTQYF. The DNA for the CDR3 is TGTGCCAGCAGTTTAATGCGGAATACAGATACGCAGTATTTT.

This clonotype was counted at least ten times. The chain has TRBV20-1 and TRBJ2-7; 9 nucleotides agree with TRBD1. The CDR3 has 18 residues. Germline loops: CDR1 DFQATT, CDR2 SNEGSKA (reference sequence). Trimming cost V 0 bases and J 2 bases; bases outside gene matches: 14. CDR3 bases: TGCAGTGCTAGAGATCTTGGACAGGACAGGGGCCTAGCCTACGAGCAGTACTTC. As protein: CSARDLGQDRGLAYEQYF.

This clonotype was counted only a few times. The chain employs TRBV20-1 and TRBJ2-1, with TRBD2 matching 9 bases. Germline values: CDR1 DFQATT, CDR2 SNEGSKA (reference sequence). V trimming: 1 base; J trimming: 10 bases; junction bases outside the gene matches: 8. The CDR3 is made up of 14 amino acids. The CDR3 DNA reads TGCAGTGCTAGAGGAAGGCGGGGGGGCCGCGAGCAGTTCTTC. Its protein is CSARGRRGGREQFF.

In the case of this clonotype: Possible read error: a much larger clone is one base away. The conserved phenylalanine or tryptophan normally closing the CDR3 is absent here, so this likely arose from a read error. The chain recombines TRBV5-1 with TRBJ2-7; D not resolved. Trimming took 2 bases from V and 3 from J, leaving 15 bases between them. The length of the CDR3 is 15 residues. Germline-derived CDR1 and CDR2 are SGHRS and YFSETQ. This CDR3 reads CASSFAPDGVYEQYI. The CDR3 nucleotides read TGCGCCAGCAGCTTTGCTCCCGATGGGGTCTACGAGCAGTACATC.

This clonotype has a handful of counts. V and J are TRBV5-1 and TRBJ2-7; 7 bases map to TRBD1. V trimming: 3 bases; J trimming: 3 bases; junction bases outside the gene matches: 9. CDR1 is SGHRS, CDR2 YFSETQ, per germline. This CDR3 has 15 amino acids. The CDR3 bases are TGCGCCAGCAGCTCGGACGGACAGGTCATCTACGAGCAGTACTTC. This sequence encodes CASSSDGQVIYEQYF.

The chain couples TRBV15 to TRBJ2-1; D gene unclear. In germline, CDR1 is LNHNV, CDR2 YYDKDF (reference sequence). V gave up 4 bases and J gave up 15 bases, with 19 bases separating them. This CDR3 contains 13 residues. CDR3 loop: CATSTTVQLDTFF. The DNA of the CDR3 is TGTGCCACCAGCACGACCGTCCAGCTTGACACGTTCTTC.

J is TRBJ2-7 and V is TRBV6-5, with 8 nucleotides matching TRBD1. V lost 7 bases, J lost 3 bases, and 8 bases stayed unmatched. Germline V gene lookup returns CDR1 MNHEY and CDR2 SVGAGI. The CDR3 is 14 residues long. CDR3: CASTRTGRNYEQYF. CDR3 nucleotide sequence: TGTGCCAGCACCCGGACAGGGAGGAACTACGAGCAGTACTTC.

This chain links TRBV7-2 with TRBJ2-4, with D perhaps matching TRBD1 or TRBD2 (5 bases each). Germline V gives CDR1 SGHTA, CDR2 FQGNSA. The CDR3 consists of 16 residues. Trimming removed 1 base at V and 3 bases at J, with 13 bases between. The CDR3 coding sequence is TGTGCCAGCAGCTTAGGGGCAGGTGGGGGCAAAAACATTCAGTACTTC. Its protein is CASSLGAGGGKNIQYF.

This chain connects TRBV24-1 to TRBJ1-1; D remains unclear. V was cut by 4 bases and J by 1 base, with 6 bases left in between. The CDR3 contains 13 residues. The germline gives CDR1 KGHDR, CDR2 SFDVKD. Written as DNA, the CDR3 is TGTGCCACCAGTGAGGCTGCGAACACTGAAGCTTTCTTT. This codes for CATSEAANTEAFF.

This clonotype was counted at least ten times. The gene calls are TRBV20-1 and TRBJ2-7, with 11 nucleotides matching TRBD1. Germline lookup yields CDR1 DFQATT and CDR2 SNEGSKA (reference sequence). V shed 6 bases and J 5 bases; nucleotides not matched to a gene: 6. This CDR3 is 13 amino acids long. The CDR3 sequence is CSAIRDRGDEQYF. CDR3 nucleotides: TGCAGTGCCATCCGGGACAGGGGGGACGAGCAGTACTTC.

This clonotype was observed a handful of times. One junction end does not reproduce the germline sequence, and a read error may be involved. V gene TRBV5-1 combines with J gene TRBJ1-5; D not resolved. CDR1 is SGHRS and CDR2 is YFSETQ in the germline V gene. The CDR3 sequence is 15 residues long. CDR3: CASSLGAGSNQPRHF. The CDR3 DNA sequence: TGCGCCAGCAGCTTGGGTGCGGGTAGCAATCAGCCCCGGCATTTT.

This clonotype was observed a few times. CDR3 loop: CASSQLRAQPQHF. The CDR3 region has the DNA TGTGCCAGCAGCCAACTTAGGGCTCAGCCCCAGCATTTT. The chain uses TRBV7-2 and TRBJ1-5; D is unresolved. The CDR3 sequence is 13 residues long. Germline V gene lookup returns CDR1 SGHTA and CDR2 FQGNSA. V was shortened by 5 bases and J by 6 bases, with 11 bases between the two germline ends.

This clonotype was counted many times. The V gene is TRBV10-3, the J gene TRBJ2-3; D may correspond to TRBD1 or TRBD2 (5 bases each). Trimming removed 4 bases from V and 6 bases from J, with 17 bases in between. The CDR3 consists of 15 residues. Per the germline V gene, CDR1 is ENHRY and CDR2 is SYGVKD. The CDR3 protein is CAISGGIGTSDTQYF. CDR3 in DNA: TGTGCCATCAGTGGGGGGATCGGGACGTCGGATACGCAGTATTTT.

This clonotype was found a few times. The chain employs TRBV6-6 and TRBJ1-1; 8 nucleotides match TRBD1. The ends lost 6 bases at V and 5 bases at J; junction bases unmatched: 14. The V gene's germline CDR1 is MNHNY and CDR2 SVGAGI (reference sequence). The CDR3 is 16 residues long. CDR3 DNA: TGTGCCAGCAGCCCACCTCCAGGGGGCTCTGGAACTGAAGCTTTCTTT. Its protein is CASSPPPGGSGTEAFF.